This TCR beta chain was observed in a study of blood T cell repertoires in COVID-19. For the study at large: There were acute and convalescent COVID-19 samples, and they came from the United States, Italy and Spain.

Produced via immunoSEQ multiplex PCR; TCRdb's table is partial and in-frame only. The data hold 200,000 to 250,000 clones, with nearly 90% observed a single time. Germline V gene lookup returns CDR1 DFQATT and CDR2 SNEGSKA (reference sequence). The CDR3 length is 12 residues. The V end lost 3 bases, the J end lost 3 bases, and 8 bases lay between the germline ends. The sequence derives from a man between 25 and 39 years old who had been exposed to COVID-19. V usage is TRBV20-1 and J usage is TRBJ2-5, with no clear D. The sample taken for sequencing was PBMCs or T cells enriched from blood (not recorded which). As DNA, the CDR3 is TGCAGTGCTAGTGTCCGCGAAGAGACCCAGTACTTC. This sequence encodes CSASVREETQYF.